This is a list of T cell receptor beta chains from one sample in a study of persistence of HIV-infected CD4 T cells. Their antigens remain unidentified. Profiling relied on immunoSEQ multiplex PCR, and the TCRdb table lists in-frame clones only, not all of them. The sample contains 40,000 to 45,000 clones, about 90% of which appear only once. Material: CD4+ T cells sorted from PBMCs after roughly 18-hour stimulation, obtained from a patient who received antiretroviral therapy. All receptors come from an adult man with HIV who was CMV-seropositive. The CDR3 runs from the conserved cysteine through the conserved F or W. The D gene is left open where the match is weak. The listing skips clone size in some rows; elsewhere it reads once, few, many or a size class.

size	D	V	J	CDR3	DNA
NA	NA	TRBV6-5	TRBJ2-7	CASSPKRAARPEQYF	TGTGCCAGCAGCCCCAAGAGGGCCGCCAGACCCGAGCAGTACTTC
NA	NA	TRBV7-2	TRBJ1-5	CASSFPPNQPQHF	TGTGCCAGCAGTTTCCCGCCCAATCAGCCCCAGCATTTT
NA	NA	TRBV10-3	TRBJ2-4	CAISEAQAKNIQYF	TGTGCCATCAGTGAAGCCCAAGCCAAAAACATTCAGTACTTC
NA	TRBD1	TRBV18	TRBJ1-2	CASSPGTVSVPVYGYTF	TGTGCCAGCTCACCCGGGACAGTGTCGGTTCCCGTCTATGGCTACACCTTC
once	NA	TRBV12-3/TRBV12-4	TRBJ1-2	CASSFGLSGYTF	TGTGCCAGCAGTTTCGGGTTGTCGGGCTACACCTTC
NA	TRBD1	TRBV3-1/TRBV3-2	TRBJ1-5	CASSQGYRGEPQHF	TGTGCCAGCAGCCAAGGATACAGGGGTGAGCCCCAGCATTTT
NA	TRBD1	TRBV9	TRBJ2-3	CASSPDGDRLDTQYF	TGTGCCAGCAGCCCCGACGGGGACAGATTAGATACGCAGTATTTT
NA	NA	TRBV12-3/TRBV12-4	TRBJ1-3	CASSWSGNTIYF	TGTGCCAGCAGTTGGTCAGGAAACACCATATATTTT
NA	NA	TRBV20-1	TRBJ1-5	CSASPGTLNQPQHF	TGCAGTGCTAGTCCCGGGACTCTCAATCAGCCCCAGCATTTT
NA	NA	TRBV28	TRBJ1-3	CASSPSQGNGNTIYF	TGTGCCAGCAGTCCCTCTCAGGGAAATGGAAACACCATATATTTT
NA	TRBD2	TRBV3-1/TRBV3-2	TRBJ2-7	CASSHSGGGYEQYF	TGTGCCAGCAGCCATAGCGGGGGGGGTTACGAGCAGTACTTC
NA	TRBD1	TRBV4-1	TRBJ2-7	CASSGRTGDEQYF	TGCGCCAGCAGCGGCCGGACAGGGGACGAGCAGTACTTC
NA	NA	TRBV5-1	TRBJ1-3	CASSRAGPGLSGNTIYF	TGCGCCAGCAGCCGGGCAGGGCCTGGCCTAAGCGGAAACACCATATATTTT
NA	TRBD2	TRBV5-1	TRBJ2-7	CASSLGLAGEQYF	TGCGCCAGCAGCTTGGGACTAGCGGGGGAGCAGTACTTC
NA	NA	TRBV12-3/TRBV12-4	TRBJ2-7	CASSLKAYEQYF	TGTGCCAGCAGTTTAAAAGCCTACGAGCAGTACTTC
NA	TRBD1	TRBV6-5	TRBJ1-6	CASSRGGTGDSPLHF	TGTGCCAGCAGCCGAGGGGGGACAGGGGATTCACCCCTCCACTTT
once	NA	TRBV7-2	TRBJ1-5	CASSLYGPENQPQHF	TGTGCCAGCAGCTTGTATGGACCCGAGAATCAGCCCCAGCATTTT
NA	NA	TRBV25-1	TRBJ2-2	CASSGQANTGELFF	TGTGCCAGCAGTGGACAGGCCAACACCGGGGAGCTGTTTTTT
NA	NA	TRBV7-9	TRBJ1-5	CASSSLEDGNQPQHF	TGTGCCAGCAGCTCCTTGGAGGATGGCAATCAGCCCCAGCATTTT
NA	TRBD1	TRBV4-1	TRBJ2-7	CASSIRDRGPYEQYF	TGCGCCAGCAGTATTCGGGACAGGGGCCCCTACGAGCAGTACTTC
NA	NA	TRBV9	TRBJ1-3	CASSVDLGGSSGNTIYF	TGTGCCAGCAGCGTAGACCTCGGGGGGAGCTCTGGAAACACCATATATTTT
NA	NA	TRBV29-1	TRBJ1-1	CSARGGLNTEAFF	TGCAGCGCTCGCGGCGGGTTGAACACTGAAGCTTTCTTT
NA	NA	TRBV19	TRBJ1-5	CASSIGPSNQPQHF	TGTGCCAGTAGTATAGGGCCTAGCAATCAGCCCCAGCATTTT
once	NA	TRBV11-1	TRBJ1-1	CASSLEWDGAEAFF	TGTGCCAGCAGCTTAGAATGGGACGGGGCTGAAGCTTTCTTT
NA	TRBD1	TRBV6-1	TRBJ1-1	CASSGVSRDRGLGAEAFF	TGTGCCAGCAGTGGTGTTTCCCGGGACAGGGGACTTGGGGCTGAAGCTTTCTTT
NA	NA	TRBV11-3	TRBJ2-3	CASSPTGTRGDTQYF	TGTGCCAGCAGCCCTACAGGGACCCGGGGGGATACGCAGTATTTT
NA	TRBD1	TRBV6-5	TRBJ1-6	CASRRTGALNSPLHF	TGTGCCAGCAGGAGGACAGGGGCCCTTAATTCACCCCTCCACTTT
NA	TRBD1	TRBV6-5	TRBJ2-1	CASRLRDRAYNEQFF	TGTGCCAGCAGGCTACGGGACAGGGCCTACAATGAGCAGTTCTTC
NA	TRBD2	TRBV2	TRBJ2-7	CATQGAGGTYEQYF	TGTGCCACACAGGGAGCGGGGGGTACCTACGAGCAGTACTTC
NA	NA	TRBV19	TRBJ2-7	CASSYLGTYEQYF	TGTGCCAGTTCCTATCTGGGAACCTACGAGCAGTACTTC
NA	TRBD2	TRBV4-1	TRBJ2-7	CASSPQRDGHEQYF	TGCGCCAGCAGCCCTCAGCGGGATGGCCACGAGCAGTACTTC
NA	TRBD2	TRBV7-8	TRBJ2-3	CASSLGLAGSDTQYF	TGTGCCAGCAGCTTAGGATTAGCGGGTTCAGATACGCAGTATTTT
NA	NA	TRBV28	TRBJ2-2	CVAGRPTAGELFF	TGTGTCGCTGGACGGCCTACCGCCGGGGAGCTGTTTTTT
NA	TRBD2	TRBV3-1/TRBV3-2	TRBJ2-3	CASSLPRVAGSTDTQYF	TGTGCCAGCAGCCTACCTCGGGTAGCGGGGTCAACAGATACGCAGTATTTT
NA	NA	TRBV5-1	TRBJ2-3	CASSYGNSQGPDTQYF	TGCGCCAGCAGCTACGGGAACAGTCAAGGGCCAGATACGCAGTATTTT
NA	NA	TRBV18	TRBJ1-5	CASSPRQSGGNQPQHF	TGTGCCAGCTCACCGAGACAATCCGGTGGCAATCAGCCCCAGCATTTT
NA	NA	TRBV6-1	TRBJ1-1	CASSDGGRGDREAFF	TGTGCCAGCAGTGACGGGGGCAGAGGGGATCGTGAAGCTTTCTTT
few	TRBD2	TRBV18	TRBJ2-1	CASSPPAGGQNEQFF	TGTGCCAGCTCACCACCGGCGGGGGGGCAAAATGAGCAGTTCTTC
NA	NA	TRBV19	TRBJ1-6	CASSSRILSPLHF	TGTGCCAGTAGTTCCCGCATTCTCTCACCCCTCCACTTT
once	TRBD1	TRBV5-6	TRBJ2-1	CASSLVQGNEQFF	TGTGCCAGCAGCTTGGTACAGGGGAATGAGCAGTTCTTC
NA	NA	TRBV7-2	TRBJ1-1	CASSLVSQPNTEAFF	TGTGCCAGCAGCTTAGTCTCACAGCCTAACACTGAAGCTTTCTTT
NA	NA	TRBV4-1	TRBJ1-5	CASTPGTLGKGNQPQHF	TGCGCCAGCACCCCCGGGACGTTGGGGAAGGGCAATCAGCCCCAGCATTTT
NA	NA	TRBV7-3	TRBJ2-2	CASSRTGTSTGELFF	TGTGCCAGCAGCCGAACCGGGACGAGCACCGGGGAGCTGTTTTTT
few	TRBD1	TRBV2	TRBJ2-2	CASSFLGTGFNTGELFF	TGTGCCAGCAGTTTCCTCGGGACAGGATTCAACACCGGGGAGCTGTTTTTT